This T cell receptor beta chain was retrieved from a study of cytomegalovirus exposure and HLA in healthy donors. Study results and caveats: Sequencing likely produced, as an artifact, a cluster of highly shared sequence variants. What a later analysis reportedly showed was that an Asian-associated ancestry cluster had fewer N-insertions than the approximately 670-donor mean. With DRB1 most and HLA-C fewest, TCR association rates differed between HLA loci in a later analysis. Links to common viral pathogens appeared, in a later analysis, for several of the most significant clusters.

This CDR3 region has 15 residues. V gave up 1 base and J gave up 7 bases, with 15 bases separating them. Per germline, CDR1 LGHNA and CDR2 YNFKEQ. Amplification used 60 Vbeta primers and 13 Jbeta primers. Repertoires were generated with immunoSEQ multiplex PCR, while TCRdb's copy carries only in-frame clones and drops some. The sample carries approximately 190,000 clones, approximately 70% recorded once. This clone was seen a few times. Its antigen is still unknown. The sequencing input was PBMCs. The chain has TRBV4-2 and TRBJ2-3; D may be TRBD1 (5 bases). This TCR derives from a man aged 35-49 years in good health and CMV-seropositive. The CDR3 sequence is CASSQALGQENTQYF. The CDR3 DNA sequence: TGTGCCAGCAGCCAAGCCCTAGGACAAGAAAATACGCAGTATTTT.